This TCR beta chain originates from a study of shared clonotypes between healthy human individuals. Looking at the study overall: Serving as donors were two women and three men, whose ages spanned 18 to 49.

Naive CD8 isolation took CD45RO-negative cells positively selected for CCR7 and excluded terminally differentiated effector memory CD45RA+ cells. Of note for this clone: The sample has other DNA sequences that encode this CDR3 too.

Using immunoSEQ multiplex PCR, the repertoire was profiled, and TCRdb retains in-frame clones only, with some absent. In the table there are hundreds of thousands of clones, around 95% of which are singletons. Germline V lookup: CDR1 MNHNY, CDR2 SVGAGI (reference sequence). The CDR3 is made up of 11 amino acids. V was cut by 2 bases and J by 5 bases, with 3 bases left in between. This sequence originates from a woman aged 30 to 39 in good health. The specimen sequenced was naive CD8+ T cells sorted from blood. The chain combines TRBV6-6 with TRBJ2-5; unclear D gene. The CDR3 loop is CASSYGETQYF. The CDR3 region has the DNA TGTGCCAGCAGTTACGGGGAGACCCAGTACTTC.